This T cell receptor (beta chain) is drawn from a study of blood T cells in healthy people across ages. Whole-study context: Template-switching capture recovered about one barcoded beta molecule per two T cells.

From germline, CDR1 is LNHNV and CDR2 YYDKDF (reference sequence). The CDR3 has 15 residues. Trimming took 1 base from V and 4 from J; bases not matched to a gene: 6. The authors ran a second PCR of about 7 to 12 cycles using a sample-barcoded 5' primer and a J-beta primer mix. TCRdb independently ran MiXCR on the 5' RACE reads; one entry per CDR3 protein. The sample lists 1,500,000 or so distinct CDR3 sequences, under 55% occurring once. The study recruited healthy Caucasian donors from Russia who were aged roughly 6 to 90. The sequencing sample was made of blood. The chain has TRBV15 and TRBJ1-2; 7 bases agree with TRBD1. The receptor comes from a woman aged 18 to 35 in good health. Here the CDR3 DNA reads TGTGCCACCAGCAGAGGACAGGGCCAGGGCTATGGCTACACCTTC. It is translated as CATSRGQGQGYGYTF. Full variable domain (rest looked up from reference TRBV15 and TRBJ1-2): DAMVIQNPRYQVTQFGKPVTLSCSQTLNHNVMYWYQQKSSQAPKLLFHYYDKDFNNEADTPDNFQSRRPNTSFCFLDIRSPGLGDTAMYLCATSRGQGQGYGYTFGSGTRLTVV.